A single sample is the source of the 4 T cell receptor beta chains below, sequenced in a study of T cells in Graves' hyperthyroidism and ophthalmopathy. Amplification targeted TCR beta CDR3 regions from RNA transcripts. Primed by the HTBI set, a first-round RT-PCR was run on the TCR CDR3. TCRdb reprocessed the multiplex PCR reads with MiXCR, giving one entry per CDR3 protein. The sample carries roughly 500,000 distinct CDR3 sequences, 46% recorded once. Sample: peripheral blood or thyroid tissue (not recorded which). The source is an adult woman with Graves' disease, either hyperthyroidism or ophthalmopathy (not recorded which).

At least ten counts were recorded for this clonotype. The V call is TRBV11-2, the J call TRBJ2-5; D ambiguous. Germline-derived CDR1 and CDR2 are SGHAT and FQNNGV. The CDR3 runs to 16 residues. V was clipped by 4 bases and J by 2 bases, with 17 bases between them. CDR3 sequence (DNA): TGTGCCAGCAGCTCCCTAAGGGCCAGGTTACAAGAGACCCAGTACTTC. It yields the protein CASSSLRARLQETQYF.

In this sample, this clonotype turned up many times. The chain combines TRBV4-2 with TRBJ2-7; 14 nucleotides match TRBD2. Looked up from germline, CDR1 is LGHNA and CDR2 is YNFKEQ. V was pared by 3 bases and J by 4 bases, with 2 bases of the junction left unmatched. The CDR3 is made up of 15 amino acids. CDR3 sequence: CASSHGTSGSYEQYF. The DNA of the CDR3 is TGTGCCAGCAGCCACGGGACTAGCGGGAGTTACGAGCAGTACTTC.

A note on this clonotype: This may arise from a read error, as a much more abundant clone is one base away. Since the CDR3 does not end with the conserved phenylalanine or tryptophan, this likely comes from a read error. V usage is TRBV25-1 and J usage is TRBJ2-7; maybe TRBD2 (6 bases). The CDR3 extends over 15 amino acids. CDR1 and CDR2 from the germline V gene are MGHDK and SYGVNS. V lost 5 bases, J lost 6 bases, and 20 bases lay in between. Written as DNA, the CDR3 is TGTGCCAGCAGTTTAGCTAATGGTCCGGAGGGCGAGCAGTACCTC. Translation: CASSLANGPEGEQYL.

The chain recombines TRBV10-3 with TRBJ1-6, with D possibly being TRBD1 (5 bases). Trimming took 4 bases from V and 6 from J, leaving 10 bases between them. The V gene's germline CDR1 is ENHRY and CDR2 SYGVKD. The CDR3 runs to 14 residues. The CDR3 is CAISVGRANSPLHF. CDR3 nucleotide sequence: TGTGCCATCAGTGTGGGCAGGGCTAATTCACCCCTCCACTTT.